Following are 8 T cell receptor beta chains from one sample sequenced in a study of blood T cell repertoires in COVID-19. Profiling relied on immunoSEQ multiplex PCR, and the TCRdb table lists in-frame clones only, not all of them. The sample includes 200,000 to 250,000 clones, approximately 86% of them seen just once. Specimen: PBMCs or T cells enriched from blood (not recorded which). The receptors were gathered from a woman between 35 and 50 years old with acute COVID-19.

The V gene is TRBV6-2 or TRBV6-3, the J gene TRBJ2-6, with D maybe TRBD1 (6 bases). CDR3 length: 18 residues. V lost 6 bases and J lost 0, with 18 bases in between. The V gene's germline CDR1 is MNHEY and CDR2 SVGEGT. CDR3 DNA: TGTGCCAGCAGCCCTTTAAGGGGGTTTAGCTCTGGGGCCAACGTCCTGACTTTC. Its protein is CASSPLRGFSSGANVLTF.

The chain employs TRBV19 and TRBJ1-2; 7 bases are a match to TRBD1. The CDR3 is made up of 15 amino acids. The germline V gene encodes CDR1 LNHDA and CDR2 SQIVND (reference sequence). The V and J ends lost 2 bases and 7 bases, in that order; junction bases with no gene match: 10. CDR3 residues: CASSIRGRGIVGYTF. CDR3 in DNA: TGTGCCAGTAGTATAAGGGGGCGCGGAATCGTTGGCTACACCTTC.

The V and J genes are TRBV5-1 and TRBJ2-3; 8 bases line up with TRBD1. The CDR3 runs 16 residues. The germline V gene has CDR1 SGHRS and CDR2 YFSETQ. V was pared by 4 bases and J by 1 base, with 8 bases of the junction left unmatched. CDR3 DNA: TGCGCCAGCAGCATTGCAGGGGGCCCAGGCACAGATACGCAGTATTTT. This translates into CASSIAGGPGTDTQYF.

The chain employs TRBV5-5 and TRBJ2-7; D possibly corresponds to TRBD2 (5 bases). The CDR3 has 14 amino acids. From germline, CDR1 is SGHKS and CDR2 YYEKEE (reference sequence). V was trimmed by 4 bases and J by 7 bases, leaving 18 bases between them. The chain's CDR3 is CASSLLLREWEQYF. The CDR3 region has the DNA TGTGCCAGCAGCCTATTGTTAAGGGAGTGGGAGCAGTACTTC.

The chain employs TRBV24-1 and TRBJ2-1; 8 nucleotides match TRBD1. Unmatched junction bases numbered 8, after V lost 3 bases and J lost 8 bases. Germline-derived CDR1 and CDR2 are KGHDR and SFDVKD. The CDR3 runs 15 residues. CDR3 residues: CATSDRGQGSDEQFF. The CDR3 DNA reads TGTGCCACCAGTGATCGCGGACAGGGTAGCGATGAGCAGTTCTTC.

The chain couples TRBV19 to TRBJ1-4; no clear D. V was shortened by 1 base and J by 0 bases, with 9 bases between the two germline ends. The CDR3 spans 16 residues. Germline V gene lookup returns CDR1 LNHDA and CDR2 SQIVND (reference sequence). The CDR3 sequence: CASSIAEGATNEKLFF. The CDR3 DNA sequence: TGTGCCAGTAGTATAGCGGAGGGCGCAACTAATGAAAAACTGTTTTTT. Drawing the rest from reference TRBV19 and TRBJ1-4, the complete variable domain is DGGITQSPKYLFRKEGQNVTLSCEQNLNHDAMYWYRQDPGQGLRLIYYSQIVNDFQKGDIAEGYSVSREKKESFPLTVTSAQKNPTAFYLCASSIAEGATNEKLFFGSGTQLSVL.

V usage is TRBV20-1 and J usage is TRBJ2-5; 9 nucleotides match TRBD2. Per the germline V gene, CDR1 is DFQATT and CDR2 is SNEGSKA (reference sequence). Trimming removed 3 bases from V and 5 bases from J; junction bases left unmatched: 13. This CDR3 region has 16 residues. Here the CDR3 reads CSASSAGGPTRETQYF. CDR3 coding DNA: TGCAGTGCTAGTTCAGCGGGAGGCCCGACCAGGGAGACCCAGTACTTC.

The chain recombines TRBV6-1 with TRBJ1-2; the D is unclear. Trimming took off 0 bases at V and 2 bases at J, with 10 bases between the two ends. The CDR3 consists of 15 residues. Germline V lookup: CDR1 MNHNS, CDR2 SASEGT. The DNA of the CDR3 is TGTGCCAGCAGTGAAGCGGGCCGAATCAACTATGGCTACACCTTC. Translated: CASSEAGRINYGYTF.